A selection of T cell receptor beta chains follows, all from one sample in a study of blood T cell repertoires in COVID-19. The method was immunoSEQ multiplex PCR; TCRdb's version includes in-frame clones alone and lacks a portion of them. The table has fewer than 500,000 clones, 87% seen once; the top ten hold about 0.75%. The sequencing sample was made of PBMCs or T cells enriched from blood (not recorded which). The receptors here all came from a woman aged 18-35 years who had recovered from COVID-19. The conserved cysteine and the conserved F or W are not part of the CDR3 here. A D gene is named only where the DNA matches it firmly.

j_call: TRBJ1-2
v_call: TRBV7-3
cdr3_length: 14
d_call: .
cdr3_aa: ASSPPWYRGVHGYT

j_call: TRBJ1-5
v_call: TRBV7-9
cdr3_length: 11
d_call: .
cdr3_aa: ASSLPDKQPQH

j_call: TRBJ1-1
v_call: TRBV5-6
cdr3_length: 13
d_call: .
cdr3_aa: ASSLGGVGDTEAF

j_call: TRBJ2-3
v_call: TRBV6-4
cdr3_length: 14
d_call: TRBD2
cdr3_aa: ASSDSASGPTDTQY

j_call: TRBJ2-1
v_call: TRBV5-6
cdr3_length: 10
d_call: .
cdr3_aa: ASSLVLEGPF

j_call: TRBJ2-2
v_call: TRBV5-1
cdr3_length: 13
d_call: .
cdr3_aa: ASSLGRVDTGELF

j_call: TRBJ1-2
v_call: TRBV27
cdr3_length: 13
d_call: .
cdr3_aa: ASSLGPPGVVGYT

j_call: TRBJ2-4
v_call: TRBV2
cdr3_length: 13
d_call: TRBD2
cdr3_aa: ASSLAGGPGNIQY

j_call: TRBJ2-2
v_call: TRBV27
cdr3_length: 12
d_call: .
cdr3_aa: ASGRPGPGGELF

j_call: TRBJ1-1
v_call: TRBV5-6
cdr3_length: 11
d_call: TRBD1
cdr3_aa: ASSLGQDTEAF

j_call: TRBJ1-1
v_call: TRBV18
cdr3_length: 14
d_call: .
cdr3_aa: ASSPLQGSLNTEAF

j_call: TRBJ1-1
v_call: TRBV10-2
cdr3_length: 11
d_call: TRBD1
cdr3_aa: ASSSTGEAEAF

j_call: TRBJ1-1
v_call: TRBV18
cdr3_length: 13
d_call: .
cdr3_aa: ASSPAGYGITEAF

j_call: TRBJ1-2
v_call: TRBV21-1
cdr3_length: 12
d_call: .
cdr3_aa: ASTKRRETAGYT

j_call: TRBJ1-2
v_call: TRBV2
cdr3_length: 14
d_call: .
cdr3_aa: ASSLRRDTLSYGYT

j_call: TRBJ2-3
v_call: TRBV7-6
cdr3_length: 13
d_call: TRBD1
cdr3_aa: ASTRQGASTDTQY

j_call: TRBJ2-7
v_call: TRBV5-1
cdr3_length: 13
d_call: TRBD2
cdr3_aa: ASSLAPTGGVEQY

j_call: TRBJ1-3
v_call: TRBV5-1
cdr3_length: 13
d_call: .
cdr3_aa: ASSLEGYSGNTIY

j_call: TRBJ2-1
v_call: TRBV7-2
cdr3_length: 12
d_call: TRBD1
cdr3_aa: ASSLQGWGNEQF

j_call: TRBJ2-7
v_call: TRBV4-1
cdr3_length: 12
d_call: TRBD1
cdr3_aa: ASSPGQGMGEQY

j_call: TRBJ2-3
v_call: TRBV19
cdr3_length: 11
d_call: TRBD2
cdr3_aa: ASTVAGGDTQY

j_call: TRBJ1-1
v_call: TRBV6-5
cdr3_length: 13
d_call: TRBD1
cdr3_aa: ASTWGNRGYTEAF

j_call: TRBJ1-2
v_call: TRBV5-6
cdr3_length: 14
d_call: TRBD1
cdr3_aa: ASSFTGGFSDYGYT

j_call: TRBJ2-1
v_call: TRBV30
cdr3_length: 17
d_call: TRBD2
cdr3_aa: AWSVRLFGSTGGYNEQF

j_call: TRBJ2-3
v_call: TRBV7-2
cdr3_length: 14
d_call: .
cdr3_aa: ASSPVAETSTDTQY

j_call: TRBJ1-2
v_call: TRBV3-1/TRBV3-2
cdr3_length: 13
d_call: TRBD1
cdr3_aa: ASSPGQASNYGYT

j_call: TRBJ2-1
v_call: TRBV4-1
cdr3_length: 13
d_call: TRBD1
cdr3_aa: ASSQVGRGHNEQF

j_call: TRBJ2-5
v_call: TRBV2
cdr3_length: 11
d_call: .
cdr3_aa: ASSVPLEETQY

j_call: TRBJ1-1
v_call: TRBV10-1
cdr3_length: 11
d_call: .
cdr3_aa: ASSDRSTPLAF

j_call: TRBJ1-1
v_call: TRBV25-1
cdr3_length: 12
d_call: TRBD1
cdr3_aa: ASTRQGGRTEAF

j_call: TRBJ2-5
v_call: TRBV28
cdr3_length: 12
d_call: TRBD2
cdr3_aa: ASSSGGWRETQY

j_call: TRBJ1-4
v_call: TRBV28
cdr3_length: 11
d_call: .
cdr3_aa: ASSWGVEEKLF

j_call: TRBJ1-1
v_call: TRBV7-2
cdr3_length: 13
d_call: .
cdr3_aa: ASSPQTGMNTEAF

j_call: TRBJ2-1
v_call: TRBV19
cdr3_length: 11
d_call: .
cdr3_aa: ASVDSAYNEQF

j_call: TRBJ1-1
v_call: TRBV5-8
cdr3_length: 13
d_call: TRBD1
cdr3_aa: ASSLVGTVEAGAF

j_call: TRBJ2-7
v_call: TRBV28
cdr3_length: 12
d_call: TRBD1
cdr3_aa: ASSHPTGGAEQY

j_call: TRBJ1-4
v_call: TRBV3-1/TRBV3-2
cdr3_length: 12
d_call: .
cdr3_aa: ASSLGQLPEKLF

j_call: TRBJ1-1
v_call: TRBV2
cdr3_length: 13
d_call: .
cdr3_aa: ASSYTGPMNTEAF

j_call: TRBJ2-7
v_call: TRBV11-1
cdr3_length: 13
d_call: .
cdr3_aa: ASSLVGIPGDEQY

j_call: TRBJ1-6
v_call: TRBV18
cdr3_length: 12
d_call: .
cdr3_aa: ASSPRAGDSPLH

j_call: TRBJ1-5
v_call: TRBV6-2/TRBV6-3
cdr3_length: 13
d_call: .
cdr3_aa: ASSPQGLGNQPQH

j_call: TRBJ1-1
v_call: TRBV2
cdr3_length: 12
d_call: .
cdr3_aa: ASKEGLLNTEAF

j_call: TRBJ1-3
v_call: TRBV15
cdr3_length: 14
d_call: TRBD1
cdr3_aa: ATSADRGPDGNTIY

j_call: TRBJ2-1
v_call: TRBV5-5
cdr3_length: 13
d_call: .
cdr3_aa: ASSLRNPRDNEQF

j_call: TRBJ1-4
v_call: TRBV7-9
cdr3_length: 11
d_call: .
cdr3_aa: ASREGLGEKLF

j_call: TRBJ1-3
v_call: TRBV6-5
cdr3_length: 11
d_call: .
cdr3_aa: ASRDYYGNTIY

j_call: TRBJ2-7
v_call: TRBV11-2
cdr3_length: 11
d_call: .
cdr3_aa: ASSLGGLYEQY

j_call: TRBJ1-5
v_call: TRBV5-1
cdr3_length: 12
d_call: TRBD1
cdr3_aa: ASSSGQGDQPQH

j_call: TRBJ1-4
v_call: TRBV30
cdr3_length: 12
d_call: .
cdr3_aa: AWSVGHWYEKLF

j_call: TRBJ2-1
v_call: TRBV2
cdr3_length: 13
d_call: .
cdr3_aa: ASSLKAGNAIEQF

j_call: TRBJ2-1
v_call: TRBV7-9
cdr3_length: 10
d_call: .
cdr3_aa: ASSPVPGEQF

j_call: TRBJ1-2
v_call: TRBV6-1
cdr3_length: 13
d_call: .
cdr3_aa: ASSERGILGAGYT